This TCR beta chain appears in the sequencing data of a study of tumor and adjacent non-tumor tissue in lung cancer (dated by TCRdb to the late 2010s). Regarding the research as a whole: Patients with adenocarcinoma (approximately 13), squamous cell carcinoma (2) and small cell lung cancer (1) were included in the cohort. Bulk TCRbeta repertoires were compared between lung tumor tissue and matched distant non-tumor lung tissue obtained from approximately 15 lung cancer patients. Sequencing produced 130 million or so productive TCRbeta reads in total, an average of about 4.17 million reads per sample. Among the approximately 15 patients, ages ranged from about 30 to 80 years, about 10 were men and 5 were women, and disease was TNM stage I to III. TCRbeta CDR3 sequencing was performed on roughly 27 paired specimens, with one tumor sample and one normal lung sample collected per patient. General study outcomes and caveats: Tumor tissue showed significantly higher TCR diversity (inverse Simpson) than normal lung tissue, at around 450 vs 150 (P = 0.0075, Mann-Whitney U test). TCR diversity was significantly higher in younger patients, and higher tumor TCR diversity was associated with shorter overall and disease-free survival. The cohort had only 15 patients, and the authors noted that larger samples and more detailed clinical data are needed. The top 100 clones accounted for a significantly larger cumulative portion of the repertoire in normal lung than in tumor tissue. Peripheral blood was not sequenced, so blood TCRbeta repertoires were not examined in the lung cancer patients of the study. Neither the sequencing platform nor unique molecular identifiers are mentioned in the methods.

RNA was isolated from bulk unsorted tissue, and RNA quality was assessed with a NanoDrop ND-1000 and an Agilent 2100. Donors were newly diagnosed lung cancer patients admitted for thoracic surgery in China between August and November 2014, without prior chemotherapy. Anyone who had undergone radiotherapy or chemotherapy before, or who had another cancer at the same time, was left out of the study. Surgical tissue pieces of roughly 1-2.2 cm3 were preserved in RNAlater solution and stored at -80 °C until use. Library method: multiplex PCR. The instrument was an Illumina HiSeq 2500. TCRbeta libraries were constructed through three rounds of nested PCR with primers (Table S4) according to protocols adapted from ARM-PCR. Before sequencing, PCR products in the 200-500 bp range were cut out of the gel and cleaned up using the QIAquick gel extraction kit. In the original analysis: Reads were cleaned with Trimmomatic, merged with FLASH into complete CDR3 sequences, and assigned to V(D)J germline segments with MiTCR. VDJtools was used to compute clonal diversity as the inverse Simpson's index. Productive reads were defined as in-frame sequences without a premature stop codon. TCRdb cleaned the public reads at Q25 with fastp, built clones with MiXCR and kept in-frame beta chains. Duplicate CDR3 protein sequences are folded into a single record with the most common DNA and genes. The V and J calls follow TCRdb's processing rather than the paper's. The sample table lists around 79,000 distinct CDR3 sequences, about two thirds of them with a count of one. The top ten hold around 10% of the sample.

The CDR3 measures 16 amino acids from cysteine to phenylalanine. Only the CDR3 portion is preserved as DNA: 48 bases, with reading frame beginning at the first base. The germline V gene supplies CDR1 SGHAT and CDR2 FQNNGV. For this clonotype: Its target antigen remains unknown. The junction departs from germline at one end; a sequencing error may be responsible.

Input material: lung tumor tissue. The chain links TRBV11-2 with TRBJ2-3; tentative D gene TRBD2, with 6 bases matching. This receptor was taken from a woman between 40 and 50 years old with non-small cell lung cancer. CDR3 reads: CASNLASSASRDTQYF. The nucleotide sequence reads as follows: TGTGCCAGCAACTTAGCGTCTAGCGCTAGCAGAGATACACAGTATTTT.